The 8 T cell receptor beta chains reported below all come from one sample, sequenced in a study of cytomegalovirus exposure and HLA in healthy donors. PCR primers comprised 60 Vbeta and 13 Jbeta primers. Assay used: immunoSEQ multiplex PCR; TCRdb lists only in-frame clones, some missing. The sample lists 200,000 to 250,000 clones; around 76% were seen once. The sequenced sample consisted of PBMCs. These receptors all stem from a woman aged 40-49 years in good health and CMV-seropositive.

The chain links TRBV10-3 to TRBJ1-1, with 7 nucleotides matching TRBD1. Germline-derived CDR1 and CDR2 are ENHRY and SYGVKD. The V segment lost 3 bases and the J segment 7 bases; nucleotides outside the gene matches: 8. The CDR3 spans 14 residues. CDR3 coding DNA: TGTGCCATCAGTGATCGCGGGACAGTCGATGAAGCTTTCTTT. Protein product: CAISDRGTVDEAFF.

The chain links TRBV4-3 to TRBJ2-2; D is perhaps TRBD1 (5 bases). V was shortened by 5 bases and J by 6 bases, with 13 bases between the two germline ends. The CDR3 loop spans 14 amino acids. Germline values: CDR1 LGHNA, CDR2 YSLEER. The CDR3: CASSYDRRSGELFF. The CDR3 nucleotides are TGCGCCAGCAGCTATGACAGAAGGTCCGGGGAGCTGTTTTTT.

This clone was counted only a few times. The CDR3 sequence: CASSQGLGTSAYEQYF. The CDR3 DNA reads TGTGCCAGCAGCCAAGGGCTTGGGACTAGTGCCTACGAGCAGTACTTC. The rearrangement uses TRBV4-2 and TRBJ2-7, with TRBD2 identical over 8 bases. CDR3 length: 16 residues. V lost 1 base, J lost 2 bases, and 7 bases stayed unmatched. Germline V gene lookup returns CDR1 LGHNA and CDR2 YNFKEQ.

V and J are TRBV5-4 and TRBJ2-7; 9 bases align to TRBD1. CDR1 SGHNT and CDR2 YYREEE come from the germline V gene (reference sequence). Trimming removed 0 bases from V and 1 base from J; junction bases left unmatched: 5. The CDR3 sequence is 16 residues long. CDR3 sequence: CASSLVTGGASYEQYF. The CDR3 DNA reads TGTGCCAGCAGCTTGGTAACAGGGGGCGCTTCCTACGAGCAGTACTTC. The full variable domain, its missing parts supplied by reference TRBV5-4 and TRBJ2-7, is ETGVTQSPTHLIKTRGQQVTLRCSSQSGHNTVSWYQQALGQGPQFIFQYYREEENGRGNFPPRFSGLQFPNYSSELNVNALELDDSALYLCASSLVTGGASYEQYFGPGTRLTVT.

The rearrangement joins TRBV5-4 to TRBJ2-2; TRBD2 matches 10 bases. The CDR3 loop spans 16 amino acids. The germline V gene encodes CDR1 SGHNT and CDR2 YYREEE (reference sequence). J gave up 5 bases and V 3 bases, and 7 bases lay outside the gene matches. CDR3 protein: CASSSSSGRMTGELFF. In DNA form, the CDR3 reads TGTGCCAGCAGCTCATCTAGCGGGAGAATGACCGGGGAGCTGTTTTTT.

The genes are TRBV7-2 and TRBJ1-3; no clear D gene. Germline assignment: CDR1 SGHTA and CDR2 FQGNSA. The CDR3 length is 17 residues. Deletions cut 1 base from V and 0 bases from J, with 13 bases between. The CDR3 is CASSLGRGTFSGNTIYF. Written as DNA, the CDR3 is TGTGCCAGCAGCTTAGGGAGAGGAACCTTCTCTGGAAACACCATATATTTT.

The chain carries TRBV7-9 and TRBJ1-4; 9 bases map to TRBD1. V was clipped by 8 bases and J by 2 bases; unmatched bases: 3. CDR1 and CDR2 from the germline V gene are SEHNR and FQNEAQ (reference sequence). CDR3 size: 14 residues. The DNA of the CDR3 is TGTGCCAGCGGGGGGACAGGGACTAATGAAAAACTGTTTTTT. Translating gives CASGGTGTNEKLFF.

V is TRBV5-1 and J is TRBJ2-2, with 16 bases lining up with TRBD2. CDR1 and CDR2 (germline): SGHRS, YFSETQ. The CDR3 has 18 amino acids. The J segment lost 6 bases and the V segment lost 3 bases, leaving 8 bases of the junction unmatched. The CDR3 DNA is TGCGCCAGCAGCTACGGGACTAGCGGGGGGGCGGTCGCCGGGGAGCTGTTTTTT. As protein: CASSYGTSGGAVAGELFF.